This T cell receptor (beta chain) was found in a study of cytomegalovirus exposure and HLA in healthy donors. General study results and limits: Most TCRs appeared rarely, but some public TCRs recurred in many donors. In an earlier analysis, most TCR beta V segments were productive about 87% or about 30% of the time.

Regarding this clone: What it binds is unknown.

Vbeta (60) and Jbeta (13) primers were used in the PCR. Using immunoSEQ multiplex PCR, the repertoire was profiled, and TCRdb retains in-frame clones only, with some absent. This sample lists some 80,000 clones; its ten largest clones have around 1.1%. Germline V CDR1 and CDR2: LNHDA, SQIVND (reference sequence). CDR3 length: 14 amino acids. J was trimmed by 6 bases and V by 5 bases; bases with no gene match: 8. This receptor was taken from a young woman in good health and CMV-seronegative. Sequencing was performed on PBMCs. This rearrangement joins TRBV19 to TRBJ2-7; 9 bases match TRBD2. CDR3 sequence (DNA): TGTGCCAGTAGTTCTAGCGGGATCCCCTTCGAGCAGTACTTC. Protein sequence: CASSSSGIPFEQYF.